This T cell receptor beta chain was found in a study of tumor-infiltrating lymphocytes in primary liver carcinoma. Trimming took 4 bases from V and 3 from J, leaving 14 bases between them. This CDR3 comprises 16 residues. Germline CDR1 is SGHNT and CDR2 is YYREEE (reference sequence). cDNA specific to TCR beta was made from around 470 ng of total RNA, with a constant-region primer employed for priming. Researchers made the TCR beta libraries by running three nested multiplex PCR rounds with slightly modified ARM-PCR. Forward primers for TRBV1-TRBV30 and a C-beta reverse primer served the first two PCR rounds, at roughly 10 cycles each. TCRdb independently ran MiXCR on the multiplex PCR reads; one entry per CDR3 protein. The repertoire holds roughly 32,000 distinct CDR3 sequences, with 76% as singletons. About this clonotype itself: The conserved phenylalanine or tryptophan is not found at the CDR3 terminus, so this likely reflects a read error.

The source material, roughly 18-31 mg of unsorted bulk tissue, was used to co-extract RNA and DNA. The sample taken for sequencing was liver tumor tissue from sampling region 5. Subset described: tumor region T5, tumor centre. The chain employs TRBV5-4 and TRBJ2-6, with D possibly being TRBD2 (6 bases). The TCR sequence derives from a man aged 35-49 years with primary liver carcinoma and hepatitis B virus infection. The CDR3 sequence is CASSTGGGYGANVLTL. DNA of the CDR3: TGTGCCAGCAGCACCGGAGGAGGGTATGGGGCCAACGTCCTGACTTTA.